This T cell receptor (beta chain) is from a study of blood T cells in healthy people across ages. The sample holds a few counts of this clonotype. PCR was performed a second time for roughly 7 to 11 cycles using a sample-barcoded 5' primer and a J-beta primer mix. TCRdb processed the 5' RACE reads anew with MiXCR; each CDR3 protein has one entry. The table has around 600,000 distinct CDR3 sequences, 40% to 50% seen once; the top ten hold 20% to 25%. This CDR3 has 15 amino acids. Germline CDR1 SGHTA, CDR2 FQGNSA. The sequence was obtained from a man older than 75 in good health. V usage is TRBV7-2 and J usage is TRBJ2-4, with TRBD2 matching 11 bases. The DNA end lines up better with TRBJ2-7; the J call may be wrong. The sequenced sample consisted of blood. This CDR3 reads CASSAPTSGSNEQYF. Written as DNA, the CDR3 is TGTGCCAGCAGCGCCCCAACTAGCGGGAGTAACGAGCAGTACTTC.